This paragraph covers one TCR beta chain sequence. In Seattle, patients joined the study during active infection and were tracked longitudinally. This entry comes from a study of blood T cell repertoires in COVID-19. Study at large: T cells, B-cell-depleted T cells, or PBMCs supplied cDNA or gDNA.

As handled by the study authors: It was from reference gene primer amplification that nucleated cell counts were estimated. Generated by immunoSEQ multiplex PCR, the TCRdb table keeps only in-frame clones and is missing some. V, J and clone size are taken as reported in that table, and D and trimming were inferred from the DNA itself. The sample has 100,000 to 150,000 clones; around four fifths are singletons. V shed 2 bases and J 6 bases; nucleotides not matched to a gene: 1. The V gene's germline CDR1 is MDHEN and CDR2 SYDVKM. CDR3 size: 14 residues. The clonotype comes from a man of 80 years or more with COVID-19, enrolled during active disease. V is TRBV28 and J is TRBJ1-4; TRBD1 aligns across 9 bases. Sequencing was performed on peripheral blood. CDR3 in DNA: TGTGCCAGCAGTTTAGGGACAGGGCATGAAAAACTGTTTTTT. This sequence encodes CASSLGTGHEKLFF.